Presented here are 22 T cell receptor beta chains from one specimen sequenced in a study of cytomegalovirus exposure and HLA in healthy donors. The study ran its PCR with 60 Vbeta and 13 Jbeta primers. Assay: immunoSEQ multiplex PCR; the TCRdb copy retains only in-frame clones and omits some. The sample includes roughly 150,000 clones, 75% to 90% of them seen just once. The sample comprised PBMCs. The receptors were gathered from a male donor in good health and CMV-seronegative.

The CDR3 sequence is CASSLVLGDRTEAFF. For the CDR3, the DNA is TGTGCCAGCAGCTTAGTTTTAGGGGATCGGACTGAAGCTTTCTTT. The chain links TRBV7-8 to TRBJ1-1; D perhaps matches TRBD1 (5 bases). Germline lookup yields CDR1 SGHVS and CDR2 FQNEAQ. This CDR3 is built from 15 residues. The V and J ends lost 1 base and 5 bases respectively, with 14 bases between them.

The chain carries TRBV29-1 and TRBJ2-7; maybe TRBD2 (6 bases). V was trimmed by 7 bases and J by 2 bases, leaving 15 bases between them. This CDR3 spans 13 amino acids. Germline CDR1 and CDR2: SQVTM and ANQGSEA. Here the CDR3 DNA reads TGCAGCGCTAGCCGGCGGGGAGCCTACGAGCAGTACTTC. It translates to CSASRRGAYEQYF.

The rearrangement links TRBV27 to TRBJ2-3; tentative D call: TRBD1 (5 bases). Per the germline V gene, CDR1 is MNHEY and CDR2 is SMNVEV (reference sequence). The CDR3 contains 15 residues. V was shortened by 6 bases and J by 6 bases, with 19 bases between the two germline ends. CDR3 in amino acids: CASSPLRGPQDTQYF. DNA of the CDR3: TGTGCCAGCAGCCCTTTAAGGGGCCCTCAGGATACGCAGTATTTT.

V is TRBV18 and J is TRBJ2-3; possible D gene TRBD1, 6 bases. CDR1 and CDR2 (germline): KGHSH, LQKENI. Between the trimmed V and J ends, which lost 5 bases and 5 bases, there was a span of 11 bases. CDR3 length: 13 residues. Here the CDR3 reads CASSEGGVDTQYF. The CDR3 DNA is TGTGCCAGCTCAGAAGGGGGAGTAGATACGCAGTATTTT.

The V and J genes are TRBV5-1 and TRBJ1-1; D is unresolved. The CDR3 length is 14 residues. Germline lookup yields CDR1 SGHRS and CDR2 YFSETQ. V was cut by 0 bases and J by 1 base, with 7 bases left in between. The CDR3 nucleotides are TGCGCCAGCAGCTTGGTCGTCGGGAACACTGAAGCTTTCTTT. Protein: CASSLVVGNTEAFF.

The chain recombines TRBV13 with TRBJ2-3, with TRBD2 matching 11 bases. This CDR3 is built from 17 residues. Trimming cost V 5 bases and J 2 bases; bases outside gene matches: 9. From germline, CDR1 is PRHDT and CDR2 FYEKMQ (reference sequence). The CDR3 nucleotides are TGTGCCAGCAGCACCCGACTAGCGGGGACCTCCACAGATACGCAGTATTTT. This sequence encodes CASSTRLAGTSTDTQYF.

A single count supports this clone. V is TRBV5-4 and J is TRBJ1-2; 7 bases fit TRBD1. The ends lost 4 bases at V and 2 bases at J; junction bases unmatched: 5. This CDR3 contains 14 residues. Germline V gene sequence: CDR1 SGHNT, CDR2 YYREEE (reference sequence). The chain's CDR3 is CASSLQGTNYGYTF. The CDR3 DNA sequence: TGTGCCAGCAGCCTACAGGGGACCAACTATGGCTACACCTTC.

CDR3 coding DNA: TGTGCCTGGAGTGGCAAGTTCCCCTACACAGATACGCAGTATTTT. It is translated as CAWSGKFPYTDTQYF. The chain links TRBV30 to TRBJ2-3, with unresolved D. The germline V gene has CDR1 GTSNPN and CDR2 SVGIG (reference sequence). This CDR3 is 15 amino acids long. The germline V and J ends were trimmed by 1 base and 2 bases, with 13 bases remaining between them. Looking up the rest from reference TRBV30 and TRBJ2-3 gives the full variable domain: SQTIHQWPATLVQPVGSPLSLECTVEGTSNPNLYWYRQAAGRGLQLLFYSVGIGQISSEVPQNLSASRPQDRQFILSSKKLLLSDSGFYLCAWSGKFPYTDTQYFGPGTRLTVL.

This chain joins TRBV30 and TRBJ1-4; D remains ambiguous. Germline CDR1 is GTSNPN and CDR2 is SVGIG (reference sequence). The V end lost 2 bases, the J end lost 5 bases, and 6 bases lay between the germline ends. The CDR3 is 12 residues long. The CDR3 sequence is CAWSQVNEKLFF. Here the CDR3 DNA reads TGTGCCTGGAGTCAGGTCAATGAAAAACTGTTTTTT.

This clone was seen only a few times. J is TRBJ2-3 and V is TRBV19, with D unresolved. This CDR3 contains 14 residues. Germline assignment: CDR1 LNHDA and CDR2 SQIVND (reference sequence). V dropped 6 bases and J dropped 1 base, with 11 bases sitting between them. The CDR3 is CASRNSAGTDTQYF. CDR3 in DNA: TGTGCCAGTAGAAACTCGGCGGGCACAGATACGCAGTATTTT.

The chain has TRBV5-1 and TRBJ1-1; 7 bases are shared with TRBD1. The CDR3 contains 14 residues. Germline CDR1 is SGHRS and CDR2 is YFSETQ. J was trimmed by 1 base and V by 4 bases; bases with no gene match: 4. The CDR3 DNA is TGCGCCAGCAGCCCGGACAGGCAGAACACTGAAGCTTTCTTT. Its protein product is CASSPDRQNTEAFF.

V usage is TRBV6-1 and J usage is TRBJ1-5; D perhaps matches TRBD1 (5 bases). V was trimmed by 4 bases and J by 5 bases, leaving 12 bases between them. Germline values: CDR1 MNHNS, CDR2 SASEGT. This CDR3 spans 14 amino acids. CDR3 nucleotides: TGTGCCAGCAGTGGAACAGGAAGGGATCAGCCCCAGCATTTT. This encodes CASSGTGRDQPQHF.

This clone has just one count. V and J are TRBV5-5 and TRBJ2-7; 9 nucleotides line up with TRBD1. The CDR3 has 15 amino acids. Germline V gene data show CDR1 as SGHKS and CDR2 as YYEKEE (reference sequence). With 2 bases clipped from V and 5 bases from J, the junction kept 8 bases outside the gene matches. The DNA of the CDR3 is TGTGCCAGCAGCTTCTCCGGGACAGGGATCGACGAGCAGTACTTC. Translated: CASSFSGTGIDEQYF.

The chain employs TRBV10-3 and TRBJ2-6; D unresolved. Trimming shortened V by 6 bases and J by 1 base, and 4 bases separated the two germline ends. From germline, CDR1 is ENHRY and CDR2 SYGVKD. There are 13 residues in the CDR3. CDR3 DNA sequence: TGTGCCATCAGCAATTCTGGGGCCAACGTCCTGACTTTC. Amino acids: CAISNSGANVLTF.

This chain uses TRBV6-5 with TRBJ1-2; D ambiguous. The germline CDR1 and CDR2 sequences are MNHEY and SVGAGI. The CDR3 is 12 amino acids. V lost 6 bases and J 0 bases, leaving 5 bases between the germline ends. CDR3 nucleotides: TGTGCCAGCAGACGGGCTAACTATGGCTACACCTTC. Its translation: CASRRANYGYTF.

Regarding this clone: This sample also contains other DNA sequences that code for the same CDR3. V and J are TRBV19 and TRBJ1-5, with TRBD1 identical over 7 bases. With 1 base clipped from V and 0 bases from J, the junction kept 0 bases outside the gene matches. Germline loops: CDR1 LNHDA, CDR2 SQIVND (reference sequence). The CDR3 length is 15 residues. The CDR3 nucleotides read TGTGCCAGTAGTATAGGACAGGGTAGCAATCAGCCCCAGCATTTT. Amino acids: CASSIGQGSNQPQHF.

This rearrangement joins TRBV4-3 to TRBJ2-2, with 8 bases identical to TRBD1. Losses at the gene ends were 3 bases for V and 7 bases for J; bases not matched to a gene: 10. Germline V CDR1 and CDR2: LGHNA, YSLEER. The CDR3 runs 16 residues. CDR3 DNA sequence: TGCGCCAGCAGCCAGGGCCGACAGGGGATCGGCGGGGAGCTGTTTTTT. Protein product: CASSQGRQGIGGELFF.

Regarding this clone: Likely a read error: the CDR3 ends without its conserved phenylalanine or tryptophan. V is TRBV7-8 and J is TRBJ1-2; D gene unclear. The CDR3 loop spans 13 amino acids. The germline V gene encodes CDR1 SGHVS and CDR2 FQNEAQ. Deletions cut 3 bases from V and 1 base from J, with 6 bases between. In nucleotides, the CDR3 is TGTGCCAGCAGCTTGGGAGTTAACTATGGCTACACCCTC. Translated: CASSLGVNYGYTL.

The chain combines TRBV29-1 with TRBJ2-1; 9 nucleotides align to TRBD2. Germline CDR1 is SQVTM and CDR2 is ANQGSEA. V was clipped by 2 bases and J by 5 bases; unmatched bases: 4. CDR3 length: 14 amino acids. CDR3 nucleotide sequence: TGCAGCGTTGAACCAGCGGGGGGCCACAATGAGCAGTTCTTC. As protein: CSVEPAGGHNEQFF.

As for this clone: Other DNA sequences within the sample encode an identical CDR3. The V call is TRBV27, the J call TRBJ1-1, with no clear D. V lost 2 bases and J lost 5, with 12 bases in between. The CDR3 sequence is 14 residues long. Germline CDR1 is MNHEY and CDR2 is SMNVEV (reference sequence). CDR3 coding DNA: TGTGCCAGCAGTTTAGTTAGAGGGCGGACTGAAGCTTTCTTT. The encoded protein is CASSLVRGRTEAFF.

This clone was counted a single time. CDR3 in DNA: TGTGCTAGTGGCCCACCCCCTGATCGGGGCTATAATTCACCCCTCCACTTT. This translates into CASGPPPDRGYNSPLHF. V and J are TRBV12-5 and TRBJ1-6; no clear D. V lost 6 bases to trimming and J lost 3 bases, with 18 bases between them. The germline CDR1 and CDR2 sequences are LGHNT and FRNRAP. This CDR3 spans 17 amino acids. The variable domain in full, with the rest retrieved from reference TRBV12-5 and TRBJ1-6, is DARVTQTPRHKVTEMGQEVTMRCQPILGHNTVFWYRQTMMQGLELLAYFRNRAPLDDSGMPKDRFSAEMPDATLATLKIQPSEPRDSAVYFCASGPPPDRGYNSPLHFGNGTRLTVT.

The CDR3 sequence is CATSSGLQDSPLHF. As DNA, the CDR3 is TGTGCCACCAGCAGCGGACTTCAGGATTCACCCCTCCACTTT. The chain uses TRBV15 and TRBJ1-6; no clear D. Germline V gene data show CDR1 as LNHNV and CDR2 as YYDKDF (reference sequence). The CDR3 totals 14 residues. V lost 3 bases and J lost 8, with 11 bases in between.